Listed here are 8 T cell receptor beta chains from one sample, sequenced in a study of CD8 T cells in Susac syndrome. Random hexamers primed reverse transcription of roughly 0.5 to 1 ug RNA. TCRdb re-analysed the immunoSEQ multiplex PCR reads in MiXCR, keeping a single row per CDR3 protein. Seen here are 100,000 to 150,000 distinct CDR3 sequences, around 94% observed once, and the top ten hold roughly 0.08%. The sequencing input was CD4+ T cells from PBMCs. The receptor set was obtained from a human donor in good health.

V and J are TRBV12-3 or TRBV12-4 and TRBJ1-5, with D unresolved. The CDR3 has 12 residues. V shed 5 bases and J shed 5 bases, with 7 bases lying between them. CDR3 loop: CASSEADQPQHF. As DNA, the CDR3 is TGTGCCAGCAGTGAAGCCGATCAGCCCCAGCATTTT.

This chain links TRBV7-2 with TRBJ2-5, with 9 bases fitting TRBD1. Trimming removed 4 bases from V and 5 bases from J; junction bases left unmatched: 20. Germline V gives CDR1 SGHTA, CDR2 FQGNSA. The CDR3 contains 19 residues. This CDR3 is CASSSTPLGQGLSDETQYF. The CDR3 coding sequence is TGTGCCAGCAGCTCGACACCACTGGGACAGGGTTTAAGTGACGAGACCCAGTACTTC.

This clonotype was seen a single time. The chain combines TRBV5-1 with TRBJ2-5; TRBD2 matches 7 bases. The CDR3 loop spans 16 amino acids. Per the germline V gene, CDR1 is SGHRS and CDR2 is YFSETQ. J gave up 1 base and V 4 bases, and 10 bases lay outside the gene matches. The CDR3 DNA reads TGCGCCAGCAGCCTTGGGGCTAGCGGACGCCAAGAGACCCAGTACTTC. It is translated as CASSLGASGRQETQYF.

The chain links TRBV5-1 to TRBJ2-2, with TRBD1 matching 8 bases. The CDR3 spans 15 residues. CDR1 and CDR2 (germline): SGHRS, YFSETQ. V was clipped by 4 bases and J by 5 bases; unmatched bases: 7. The CDR3 nucleotides read TGCGCCAGCAGCCCTCAGACAGGGGCAACCGGGGAGCTGTTTTTT. It codes for CASSPQTGATGELFF.

CDR3 bases: TGCAGTGCTAGAGATTCGTTGGGGGAGAGACTTGACGAGCAGTTCTTC. This gives the protein CSARDSLGERLDEQFF. V gene TRBV20-1 combines with J gene TRBJ2-1, with D perhaps assigned TRBD1 or TRBD2 (5 bases each). The CDR3 loop spans 16 amino acids. Per germline, CDR1 DFQATT and CDR2 SNEGSKA (reference sequence). Trimming removed 0 bases from V and 10 bases from J, with 22 bases in between.

The chain has TRBV20-1 and TRBJ2-7; TRBD2 matches 9 bases. The CDR3 extends over 15 amino acids. J was trimmed by 2 bases and V by 5 bases; bases with no gene match: 10. Germline V gene sequence: CDR1 DFQATT, CDR2 SNEGSKA (reference sequence). CDR3 loop: CSAPFSGGRAYEQYF. DNA of the CDR3: TGCAGTGCTCCCTTTTCGGGCGGGAGGGCCTACGAGCAGTACTTC.

The CDR3 loop is CASSGGRLNQPQHF. As DNA, the CDR3 is TGTGCCAGCAGCGGTGGACGGCTCAATCAGCCCCAGCATTTT. This chain links TRBV6-1 with TRBJ1-5; D ambiguous. CDR3 size: 14 residues. Germline V gives CDR1 MNHNS, CDR2 SASEGT. Trimming removed 6 bases at V and 3 bases at J, with 12 bases between.

The V call is TRBV20-1, the J call TRBJ1-2; D is unclear. Germline CDR1 DFQATT, CDR2 SNEGSKA (reference sequence). Trimming removed 1 base at V and 4 bases at J, with 10 bases between. This CDR3 comprises 13 residues. This CDR3 reads CSARVAVGYGYTF. DNA of the CDR3: TGCAGTGCTAGAGTGGCGGTTGGCTATGGCTACACCTTC.